Listed here is a single T cell receptor beta chain. Its specificity is unknown. This sample is part of a study of STAT5B mutations in CD4+ large granular lymphocyte leukemia. Notes on the study in general: Compared with healthy controls (2/35), patient top clones favored TRBV06 (8/27). Main leukemic clonotypes were patient-specific, but 20% to 25% appeared at low frequency elsewhere. Without HLA matching, higher CD4+ than CD8+ T-LGLL clonality could reflect small sample size.

V was pared by 7 bases and J by 5 bases, with 8 bases of the junction left unmatched. CDR3 length: 14 amino acids. Germline lookup yields CDR1 SNHLY and CDR2 FYNNEI. Here immunoSEQ multiplex PCR was the method, and the copy in TCRdb shows in-frame clones only, minus some. The sample consists of 25,000 to 30,000 clones, under 85% of them appearing once. This clonotype originated in a human donor in good health. Sequencing used CD4+ T cells from blood buffy coats. The genes are TRBV2 and TRBJ2-5; 9 bases map to TRBD2. This CDR3 reads CASTGGGAWETQYF. In DNA, the CDR3 is TGTGCCAGCACCGGCGGGGGGGCCTGGGAGACCCAGTACTTC.